The TCR beta chain under discussion was sequenced for a study of T cell changes during pregnancy in multiple sclerosis (dated by TCRdb to the late 2010s). Looking at the study overall: The study looked at changes in the T cell repertoire across pregnancy in women with multiple sclerosis.

Reading from cysteine to phenylalanine, the CDR3 counts 18 amino acids. Only CDR3 DNA remains: 54 bases, in frame from the first base. Deletion took 3 bases off V and 1 base off J, with a span of 22 bases between the germline ends. The germline V gene encodes CDR1 MNHEY and CDR2 SMNVEV (reference sequence). On this clone: The clone's antigen remains unknown. Per-base quality was not reported, and no clone a single base away is much larger than it.

Library construction relied on the immunoSEQ multiplex PCR assay. This is the immuneACCESS table as TCRdb keeps it, with only in-frame sequences that have V and J called. A part of the clones is gone; compared with another copy, unresolved V genes explain less than half, and the rest is unexplained. This sample lists almost 35,000 clones; about nine tenths were detected once. Together, the top ten hold roughly an eighth of the sample. The sequence was collected from a female donor with multiple sclerosis, enrolled in a pregnancy study. Recombination linked TRBV27 to TRBJ2-7, with the identity of the D gene unclear. Sample: CD8+ T cells from peripheral blood mononuclear cells, taken in the first trimester of pregnancy. CDR3 reads: CASSFSPLRSGESYEQYF. The nucleotide sequence is TGTGCCAGCAGTTTCAGCCCCCTTCGGTCAGGCGAATCCTACGAGCAGTACTTC.